The 19 T cell receptor beta chains presented below share a single source sample, sequenced in a study of technical replicates of blood from a handful of donors. TCRdb's table, derived via immunoSEQ multiplex PCR, lists solely in-frame clones and lacks some. This table has approximately 82,000 clones, roughly 94% appearing once. Sequenced sample: T cells isolated from PBMCs. These receptors originate from a human donor in good health.

The chain has TRBV4-1 and TRBJ2-5, with TRBD2 matching 10 bases. The CDR3 extends over 20 amino acids. V lost 2 bases to trimming and J lost 4 bases; unmatched junction nucleotides: 19. Germline values: CDR1 MGHRA, CDR2 YSYEKL. The CDR3 region is CASSQPPVTWSGRAGETQYF. In nucleotides, the CDR3 is TGCGCCAGCAGCCAACCGCCTGTAACTTGGAGCGGGAGGGCCGGAGAGACCCAGTACTTC.

The rearrangement links TRBV6-5 to TRBJ2-3, with a tentative D call TRBD1 (6 bases). In germline, CDR1 is MNHEY, CDR2 SVGAGI. The V gene lost 0 bases and the J gene lost 2 bases, with 9 bases spanning the gap. This CDR3 contains 15 residues. The CDR3 DNA reads as TGTGCCAGCAGTTACTCGGCAGGGGACACAGATACGCAGTATTTT. Translated, it gives CASSYSAGDTDTQYF.

The rearrangement uses TRBV2 and TRBJ2-5, with D unclear. CDR1 and CDR2 (germline): SNHLY, FYNNEI. The CDR3 has 13 residues. V lost 6 bases, J lost 2 bases, and 10 bases lay in between. DNA for the CDR3: TGTGCCAGCAGAATGGGCCTTCAAGAGACCCAGTACTTC. This gives the protein CASRMGLQETQYF.

The chain combines TRBV7-3 with TRBJ1-6; 9 bases fit TRBD1. The CDR3 has 17 residues. Germline CDR1 reads SGHTA; CDR2 reads FQGTGA. The junction had 9 bases not matched to a gene; V was cut back by 2 bases and J by 7 bases. This chain's CDR3 is CASSLGPGQGPNSPLHF. CDR3 coding DNA: TGTGCCAGCAGCTTAGGCCCGGGACAGGGTCCAAATTCACCCCTCCACTTT.

The J gene is TRBJ1-1, the V gene TRBV7-3; perhaps TRBD1 as D (6 bases). V was cut by 0 bases and J by 4 bases, with 21 bases left in between. This CDR3 region has 18 residues. Germline V gene data show CDR1 as SGHTA and CDR2 as FQGTGA. DNA of the CDR3: TGTGCCAGCAGCTTAACGGTAACCGGGACACTTACTGGCACTGAAGCTTTCTTT. Protein sequence: CASSLTVTGTLTGTEAFF.

V is TRBV6-1 and J is TRBJ2-1; no clear D gene. V was trimmed by 10 bases and J by 3 bases, leaving 19 bases between them. Germline CDR1 is MNHNS and CDR2 is SASEGT. The CDR3 runs to 15 residues. The CDR3 reads CANTPSAFYYNEQFF. The CDR3 DNA reads TGTGCCAATACACCCAGCGCATTCTACTACAATGAGCAGTTCTTC.

This clone was recorded once. This CDR3 is CASTPSGTGRVGGNTIYF. The DNA for the CDR3 is TGTGCCAGCACCCCCTCCGGGACAGGGAGGGTAGGAGGAAACACCATATATTTT. The V and J genes are TRBV28 and TRBJ1-3, with TRBD1 identical over 9 bases. Germline assignment: CDR1 MDHEN and CDR2 SYDVKM. The ends lost 7 bases at V and 4 bases at J; junction bases unmatched: 17. The CDR3 sequence is 18 residues long.

This sequence joins TRBV7-3 and TRBJ1-5, with D hard to call. This CDR3 has 14 amino acids. In germline, CDR1 is SGHTA, CDR2 FQGTGA. V lost 5 bases to trimming and J lost 2 bases, with 10 bases between them. The CDR3 coding sequence is TGTGCCAGCAGCCCTCACCGGGGCAATCAGCCCCAGCATTTT. Its protein product is CASSPHRGNQPQHF.

This chain connects TRBV27 to TRBJ1-4; a possible D gene is TRBD1 (5 bases). Trimming removed 5 bases from V and 2 bases from J, with 15 bases in between. This CDR3 is built from 16 residues. CDR1 and CDR2 (germline): MNHEY, SMNVEV (reference sequence). CDR3 in amino acids: CASSNNRMGTNEKLFF. The CDR3, as DNA: TGTGCCAGCAGTAACAACAGGATGGGGACTAATGAAAAACTGTTTTTT.

This sequence joins TRBV28 and TRBJ2-1; 14 bases fit TRBD2. The CDR3 has 15 residues. Germline assignment: CDR1 MDHEN and CDR2 SYDVKM. The J segment lost 7 bases and the V segment lost 6 bases, leaving 5 bases of the junction unmatched. This CDR3 reads CASRTGTSGRNEQFF. CDR3 in DNA: TGTGCCAGCAGGACCGGGACTAGCGGGAGAAATGAGCAGTTCTTC.

V gene TRBV30 combines with J gene TRBJ2-1; a weak D match, TRBD2 (6 bases). Per the germline V gene, CDR1 is GTSNPN and CDR2 is SVGIG (reference sequence). The CDR3 spans 12 residues. V was shortened by 2 bases and J by 9 bases, with 11 bases between the two germline ends. For the CDR3, the DNA is TGTGCCTGGAGTAATGGAGGGAGTGAGCAGTTCTTC. Amino acids: CAWSNGGSEQFF. The whole variable domain, filled in from reference TRBV30 and TRBJ2-1, reads SQTIHQWPATLVQPVGSPLSLECTVEGTSNPNLYWYRQAAGRGLQLLFYSVGIGQISSEVPQNLSASRPQDRQFILSSKKLLLSDSGFYLCAWSNGGSEQFFGPGTRLTVL.

The chain uses TRBV5-4 and TRBJ2-7; tentative D call: TRBD1 (5 bases). This CDR3 region has 15 residues. V lost 5 bases, J lost 1 base, and 16 bases lay in between. Germline V gene lookup returns CDR1 SGHNT and CDR2 YYREEE (reference sequence). DNA for the CDR3: TGTGCCAGCAGAAAGGTAGGGGAAGCTTCCTACGAGCAGTACTTC. Encoded protein: CASRKVGEASYEQYF.

The chain employs TRBV5-1 and TRBJ2-4, with D perhaps matching TRBD1 (6 bases). CDR3 size: 15 residues. Germline CDR1 is SGHRS and CDR2 is YFSETQ. Between the trimmed V and J ends, which lost 1 base and 5 bases, there was a span of 13 bases. Here the CDR3 DNA reads TGCGCCAGCAGCTTGAGCCCAGGGGCTCAAAACATTCAGTACTTC. Its protein is CASSLSPGAQNIQYF.

The J gene is TRBJ1-1, the V gene TRBV2; D unresolved. The germline V and J ends were trimmed by 5 bases and 1 base, with 8 bases remaining between them. This CDR3 region has 13 residues. The germline gives CDR1 SNHLY, CDR2 FYNNEI. The CDR3 spells CASSFNGNTEAFF. CDR3 DNA sequence: TGTGCCAGCAGTTTTAACGGGAACACTGAAGCTTTCTTT. The full variable domain, in which reference TRBV2 and TRBJ1-1 provide the parts outside the CDR3, is EPEVTQTPSHQVTQMGQEVILRCVPISNHLYFYWYRQILGQKVEFLVSFYNNEISEKSEIFDDQFSVERPDGSNFTLKIRSTKLEDSAMYFCASSFNGNTEAFFGQGTRLTVV.

The CDR3 DNA reads TGTGCCAGCAGGCGTGGACTAGCGGGGACATACGAGCAGTACTTC. Translation gives CASRRGLAGTYEQYF. The chain couples TRBV27 to TRBJ2-7; the match to TRBD2 covers 12 bases. The CDR3 is made up of 15 amino acids. The V gene end was trimmed by 6 bases and the J gene end by 4 bases; junction bases not matched to a gene: 7. The germline CDR1 and CDR2 sequences are MNHEY and SMNVEV (reference sequence).

The chain has TRBV29-1 and TRBJ2-1, with 11 bases that match TRBD2. The CDR3 spans 15 residues. Germline loops: CDR1 SQVTM, CDR2 ANQGSEA. V shed 4 bases, J shed 6 bases, and the junction held 8 bases outside the gene matches. The CDR3 nucleotides read TGCAGCGTTGGACTAGCGGGGCTAATTTTCAATGAGCAGTTCTTC. It specifies CSVGLAGLIFNEQFF.

The chain combines TRBV19 with TRBJ2-7; D unresolved. The CDR3 has 12 amino acids. Germline V gives CDR1 LNHDA, CDR2 SQIVND (reference sequence). Trimming cost V 3 bases and J 1 base, with 4 bases left between them. CDR3 residues: CASSIPSYEQYF. The CDR3 coding sequence is TGTGCCAGTAGTATCCCATCCTACGAGCAGTACTTC.

The J gene is TRBJ1-2, the V gene TRBV19; perhaps TRBD1 as D (6 bases). The length of the CDR3 is 15 residues. Between the trimmed V and J ends, which lost 5 bases and 8 bases, there was a span of 21 bases. The germline gives CDR1 LNHDA, CDR2 SQIVND (reference sequence). The CDR3, as DNA: TGTGCCAGTAGTCCCTCTACAAGGGCAGGGGAAGGCTACACCTTC. It codes for CASSPSTRAGEGYTF. The full variable domain, with the rest looked up from reference TRBV19 and TRBJ1-2, is DGGITQSPKYLFRKEGQNVTLSCEQNLNHDAMYWYRQDPGQGLRLIYYSQIVNDFQKGDIAEGYSVSREKKESFPLTVTSAQKNPTAFYLCASSPSTRAGEGYTFGSGTRLTVV.

Remarks on this clone: Its ends do not fully match the called genes, so a read error is possible. The chain couples TRBV18 to TRBJ2-6, with TRBD1 matching 7 bases. The CDR3 contains 17 residues. Germline loops: CDR1 KGHSH, CDR2 LQKENI. CDR3 sequence (DNA): TGTGCCAGCTCATCACCGGGACAGTCATCTGGGGCCAACGTCCTGACTTTC. Its translation: CASSSPGQSSGANVLTF.